This T cell receptor beta chain was identified in a study of memory CD4+ T cells and cytomegalovirus serostatus. Single viable CD3+CD4+CD8-CD45RO+ cells were sorted as the memory CD4+ T cells. This clone was seen a few times. Antigen specificity is unknown. General observations from the study: About 40% of the roughly 160 known CMV-associated TCRbeta sequences appeared in CD4+ memory.

The protocol was immunoSEQ multiplex PCR, while the TCRdb copy is restricted to in-frame clones and leaves out a portion. The sample has around 63,000 clones; 76% are singletons. The sample was memory CD4+ T cells from blood. The TCR sequence derives from an adult in good health and CMV-seropositive.

CDR3 residues: CASSPSSVRSYEQYF. CDR3 DNA sequence: TGTGCCAGCTCACCATCTAGCGTTCGCTCCTACGAGCAGTACTTC. The gene calls are TRBV18 and TRBJ2-7, with a tentative D call TRBD2 (6 bases). In germline, CDR1 is KGHSH, CDR2 LQKENI. This CDR3 region has 15 residues. Trimming shortened V by 2 bases and J by 0 bases, and 11 bases separated the two germline ends.